These 5 T cell receptor beta chains share one sample of origin, sequenced in a study of identifying expanded T cells in peripheral blood. The data were produced by immunoSEQ multiplex PCR, yet TCRdb's version contains in-frame clones alone and is incomplete. The top ten clones hold around 2.7% of a sample with tens of thousands of clones, about nine tenths of them seen once. The sample comprised blood. The receptor source for this set is a person aged 18 to 75 in good health.

The CDR3 DNA is TGTGCCAGCAGCTCCCGACGGAACACTGAAGCTTTCTTT. Translated, it gives CASSSRRNTEAFF. This chain links TRBV6-5 with TRBJ1-1; D gene uncertain. This CDR3 spans 13 amino acids. In germline, CDR1 is MNHEY, CDR2 SVGAGI. V lost 6 bases, J lost 1 base, and 9 bases lay in between.

This chain uses TRBV7-2 with TRBJ2-7, with TRBD1 matching over 8 bases. The CDR3 loop spans 15 amino acids. The J segment lost 1 base and the V segment lost 5 bases, leaving 7 bases of the junction unmatched. Looked up from germline, CDR1 is SGHTA and CDR2 is FQGNSA. CDR3: CASSPRTGSSYEQYF. The CDR3 DNA reads as TGTGCCAGCAGCCCGCGGACAGGGTCTTCCTACGAGCAGTACTTC.

The V call is TRBV29-1, the J call TRBJ2-3, with D perhaps TRBD1 (5 bases). This CDR3 spans 12 amino acids. With 8 bases removed from V and 1 base from J, the gap between germline ends came to 10 bases. Germline-derived CDR1 and CDR2 are SQVTM and ANQGSEA. This CDR3 is CSTKQGTDTQYF. DNA for the CDR3: TGCAGCACAAAACAGGGCACAGATACGCAGTATTTT.

This clone appeared once. The chain recombines TRBV6-6 with TRBJ2-3; possibly TRBD2 for D (6 bases). The CDR3 contains 15 residues. Trimming cost V 1 base and J 1 base, with 9 bases left between them. Germline CDR1 reads MNHNY; CDR2 reads SVGAGI (reference sequence). This CDR3 is CASSYYGSRTDTQYF. As DNA, the CDR3 is TGTGCCAGCAGTTACTACGGGAGCCGCACAGATACGCAGTATTTT.

The rearrangement uses TRBV19 and TRBJ2-3; D might be TRBD1 (6 bases). This CDR3 is built from 11 residues. Germline assignment: CDR1 LNHDA and CDR2 SQIVND (reference sequence). V was clipped by 6 bases and J by 6 bases, with 7 bases between them. Here the CDR3 DNA reads TGTGCCAGTAGGGGGGCGGATACGCAGTATTTT. Protein: CASRGADTQYF.